One sample yielded the 25 T cell receptor beta chains listed below, sequenced in a study of T-cell memory formation after mild COVID-19. TCRdb used MiXCR to reprocess the 5' RACE reads, holding one entry per CDR3 protein. The profile covers hundreds of thousands of distinct CDR3 sequences, with 8% to 9% appearing a single time and approximately 22% taken by the ten largest. The sample consisted of PBMCs or a T cell subset sorted from them (not recorded which). Every receptor here comes from a young man who had mild COVID-19 (a few samples of this study predate the infection). Cell type and time point are not known.

This clonotype has a count of ten or more. The chain has TRBV5-1 and TRBJ2-5; 9 bases map to TRBD2. The CDR3 has 15 amino acids. V was clipped by 4 bases and J by 3 bases; unmatched bases: 7. In germline, CDR1 is SGHRS, CDR2 YFSETQ. CDR3 amino acids: CASSPPVAGEETQYF. The CDR3 DNA reads as TGCGCCAGCAGCCCCCCCGTAGCGGGGGAAGAGACCCAGTACTTC. Drawing the rest from reference TRBV5-1 and TRBJ2-5, the complete variable domain is KAGVTQTPRYLIKTRGQQVTLSCSPISGHRSVSWYQQTPGQGLQFLFEYFSETQRNKGNFPGRFSGRQFSNSRSEMNVSTLELGDSALYLCASSPPVAGEETQYFGPGTRLLVL.

Only a few counts were recorded for this clonotype. The V call is TRBV25-1, the J call TRBJ1-1; TRBD1 might be the D (5 bases). V was shortened by 7 bases and J by 4 bases, with 7 bases between the two germline ends. The CDR3 is 11 amino acids. The germline V gene encodes CDR1 MGHDK and CDR2 SYGVNS. This chain's CDR3 is CASTGGTEAFF. CDR3 in DNA: TGTGCCAGCACCGGGGGCACTGAAGCTTTCTTT.

This clonotype has a count of ten or more. This chain joins TRBV6-5 and TRBJ2-7; 9 nucleotides agree with TRBD1. CDR1 is MNHEY, CDR2 SVGAGI, per germline. CDR3 size: 15 residues. V dropped 6 bases and J dropped 2; count of bases not matched to a gene: 8. CDR3 protein: CASRTGTGSPYEQYF. The CDR3 DNA follows: TGTGCCAGCAGAACCGGGACAGGGAGTCCCTACGAGCAGTACTTC.

The V and J genes are TRBV4-3 and TRBJ1-1; 7 bases align to TRBD1. The CDR3 runs 15 residues. V lost 1 base, J lost 4 bases, and 6 bases stayed unmatched. Germline CDR1 is LGHNA and CDR2 is YSLEER. The CDR3 here is CASSQGTGEGTEAFF. As DNA, the CDR3 is TGCGCCAGCAGCCAAGGCACAGGGGAGGGCACTGAAGCTTTCTTT.

The chain uses TRBV6-1 and TRBJ2-3, with 8 bases fitting TRBD1. Looked up from germline, CDR1 is MNHNS and CDR2 is SASEGT. The CDR3 has 15 amino acids. V gave up 4 bases and J gave up 5 bases; unmatched junction bases: 8. CDR3 sequence reads: CASSARQGPGDTQYF. Written as DNA, the CDR3 is TGTGCCAGCAGTGCTCGACAGGGGCCGGGAGATACGCAGTATTTT.

There are a few counts of this clonotype. The chain combines TRBV19 with TRBJ2-3; the D gene could be TRBD1 or TRBD2 (5 bases each). The germline V gene encodes CDR1 LNHDA and CDR2 SQIVND (reference sequence). Between the trimmed V and J ends, which lost 6 bases and 4 bases, there was a span of 11 bases. This CDR3 has 13 amino acids. CDR3 sequence reads: CASRGRGADTQYF. For the CDR3, the DNA is TGTGCCAGTAGGGGTAGGGGAGCAGATACGCAGTATTTT.

This clonotype has at least ten counts. The chain links TRBV5-1 to TRBJ1-1; 7 bases fit TRBD1. This CDR3 is built from 16 residues. Per the germline V gene, CDR1 is SGHRS and CDR2 is YFSETQ. Trimming cost V 4 bases and J 5 bases; bases outside gene matches: 14. CDR3 amino acids: CASSRDRTIFGTEAFF. Written as DNA, the CDR3 is TGCGCCAGCAGCCGGGACAGAACCATTTTCGGGACTGAAGCTTTCTTT.

This clonotype was seen just once. The rearrangement joins TRBV5-1 to TRBJ2-3; maybe TRBD1 (6 bases). Trimming took 4 bases from V and 4 from J, leaving 13 bases between them. CDR3 length: 14 amino acids. Germline lookup yields CDR1 SGHRS and CDR2 YFSETQ. The CDR3 region is CASSPLQGPDTQYF. The CDR3 DNA is TGCGCCAGCAGCCCTTTGCAGGGGCCAGATACGCAGTATTTT. Looking up the rest from reference TRBV5-1 and TRBJ2-3 gives the full variable domain: KAGVTQTPRYLIKTRGQQVTLSCSPISGHRSVSWYQQTPGQGLQFLFEYFSETQRNKGNFPGRFSGRQFSNSRSEMNVSTLELGDSALYLCASSPLQGPDTQYFGPGTRLTVL.

This clonotype was counted a single time. J is TRBJ2-1 and V is TRBV29-1; D might be TRBD2 (5 bases). The CDR3 is 10 amino acids. The V gene's germline CDR1 is SQVTM and CDR2 ANQGSEA. With 7 bases removed from V and 5 bases from J, the gap between germline ends came to 6 bases. The DNA of the CDR3 is TGCAGCGCCGGGAACAATGAGCAGTTCTTC. Translation gives CSAGNNEQFF.

This clonotype was observed at least ten times. The CDR3 region is CASSTLSQPSGANTGELFF. CDR3 nucleotide sequence: TGTGCCAGCAGCACCCTCTCCCAGCCTAGCGGGGCAAACACCGGGGAGCTGTTTTTT. The genes are TRBV7-8 and TRBJ2-2, with TRBD2 identical over 9 bases. This CDR3 spans 19 amino acids. The germline CDR1 and CDR2 sequences are SGHVS and FQNEAQ. Losses at the gene ends were 5 bases for V and 2 bases for J; bases not matched to a gene: 15.

A few counts support this clonotype. The chain is built from TRBV7-6 and TRBJ1-5, with D unclear. The CDR3 length is 16 residues. Germline CDR1 and CDR2: SGHVS and FNYEAQ. V lost 1 base to trimming and J lost 0 bases, with 10 bases between them. For the CDR3, the DNA is TGTGCCAGCAGCTTAGAGGTCGGATTTAGCAATCAGCCCCAGCATTTT. As protein: CASSLEVGFSNQPQHF.

The chain is built from TRBV20-1 and TRBJ1-1; D is possibly TRBD1 (5 bases). Trimming removed 6 bases at V and 4 bases at J, with 18 bases between. Germline V gene data show CDR1 as DFQATT and CDR2 as SNEGSKA (reference sequence). CDR3 length: 14 residues. CDR3 region: CSAPAGWGVTEAFF. CDR3 nucleotide sequence: TGCAGTGCCCCTGCCGGTTGGGGCGTCACTGAAGCTTTCTTT.

This chain connects TRBV25-1 to TRBJ2-7, with D uncertain. The CDR3 runs 16 residues. Germline V lookup: CDR1 MGHDK, CDR2 SYGVNS. V lost 1 base and J lost 4, with 17 bases in between. The CDR3 loop is CASSEWIAVRSYEQYV. The CDR3 nucleotides read TGTGCCAGCAGTGAATGGATAGCCGTAAGGTCGTACGAGCAGTACGTC.

This clonotype has only a few counts. The DNA of the CDR3 is TGTGCCAGCAGTCCTAGTTCTAACTATGGCTACACCTTC. It yields the protein CASSPSSNYGYTF. V is TRBV28 and J is TRBJ1-2; D unresolved. With 5 bases removed from V and 0 bases from J, the gap between germline ends came to 7 bases. CDR3 size: 13 residues. CDR1 is MDHEN and CDR2 is SYDVKM in the germline V gene.

The chain is built from TRBV6-6 and TRBJ2-3; 14 bases fit TRBD2. With 2 bases clipped from V and 6 bases from J, the junction kept 7 bases outside the gene matches. The germline V gene has CDR1 MNHNY and CDR2 SVGAGI (reference sequence). This CDR3 is 17 amino acids long. CDR3 protein: CASSYPTSGGGGDTQYF. The CDR3 DNA sequence: TGTGCCAGCAGTTACCCGACTAGCGGGGGGGGAGGGGATACGCAGTATTTT.

This chain links TRBV7-9 with TRBJ2-7; D gene uncertain. V was pared by 5 bases and J by 0 bases, with 14 bases between. The germline CDR1 and CDR2 sequences are SEHNR and FQNEAQ (reference sequence). CDR3 length equals 15 residues. The CDR3 nucleotides read TGTGCCAGCAGCGGCTTCAGGTCCCTCTCCTACGAGCAGTACTTC. Its translation: CASSGFRSLSYEQYF.

This clonotype was seen many times. The chain has TRBV12-3 or TRBV12-4 and TRBJ1-4, with D uncertain. The CDR3 covers 14 residues. Trimming removed 5 bases at V and 2 bases at J, with 9 bases between. The CDR3 sequence: CASSPSGTNEKLFF. CDR3 nucleotides: TGTGCCAGCAGTCCTAGTGGGACTAATGAAAAACTGTTTTTT.

This clonotype has ten or more counts. The chain employs TRBV29-1 and TRBJ1-2, with D perhaps matching TRBD1 (5 bases). This CDR3 contains 12 residues. CDR1 is SQVTM and CDR2 is ANQGSEA in the germline V gene. V dropped 6 bases and J dropped 6 bases, with 14 bases sitting between them. This CDR3 reads CSVESGADGYTF. The CDR3 DNA is TGCAGCGTAGAAAGCGGGGCTGATGGCTACACCTTC.

J is TRBJ2-3 and V is TRBV5-1, with D perhaps given as TRBD1 or TRBD2 (5 bases each). Between the trimmed V and J ends, which lost 4 bases and 4 bases, there was a span of 13 bases. Germline V lookup: CDR1 SGHRS, CDR2 YFSETQ. There are 14 residues in the CDR3. The CDR3 is CASSMGLAADTQYF. In nucleotides, the CDR3 is TGCGCCAGCAGCATGGGGCTAGCCGCAGATACGCAGTATTTT.

This clonotype was counted only a few times. V gene TRBV7-2 combines with J gene TRBJ2-7, with 7 bases identical to TRBD1. After removal of 5 bases from V and 0 bases from J, the junction contained 7 bases not matched to a gene. The CDR3 sequence is 15 residues long. Germline V gene sequence: CDR1 SGHTA, CDR2 FQGNSA. The CDR3 nucleotides are TGTGCCAGCAGCCCCGCCGGGACAGTCTCCTACGAGCAGTACTTC. Translating gives CASSPAGTVSYEQYF.

This clonotype showed up just a few times. The rearrangement uses TRBV5-1 and TRBJ1-6; no clear D. Per the germline V gene, CDR1 is SGHRS and CDR2 is YFSETQ. The V end lost 1 base, the J end lost 9 bases, and 14 bases lay between the germline ends. The CDR3 consists of 15 residues. DNA of the CDR3: TGCGCCAGCAGCTTGAATGGGCCACCCAGTTCACCCCTCCACTTT. This gives the protein CASSLNGPPSSPLHF.

This rearrangement joins TRBV7-3 to TRBJ2-2, with TRBD2 as a possible D gene (5 bases). Germline CDR1 SGHTA, CDR2 FQGTGA. Trimming left V 4 bases short and J 6 bases short, with 15 bases between. This CDR3 is 15 amino acids long. The CDR3 sequence is CASSSRIARAGELFF. CDR3 DNA sequence: TGTGCCAGCAGCTCTCGTATAGCGAGGGCCGGGGAGCTGTTTTTT.

The V and J genes are TRBV7-2 and TRBJ1-2; D is unclear. V was clipped by 5 bases and J by 4 bases, with 11 bases between them. CDR3 length: 13 amino acids. Germline V lookup: CDR1 SGHTA, CDR2 FQGNSA. In DNA form, the CDR3 reads TGTGCCAGCAGCGATGACATGTCCTATGGCTACACCTTC. Its protein product is CASSDDMSYGYTF.

This clonotype showed up just a few times. The chain combines TRBV7-9 with TRBJ1-2; D is possibly TRBD1 (6 bases). The CDR3 sequence is 13 residues long. Germline assignment: CDR1 SEHNR and CDR2 FQNEAQ (reference sequence). Between the trimmed V and J ends, which lost 1 base and 4 bases, there was a span of 7 bases. The DNA for the CDR3 is TGTGCCAGCAGCTTAGTGGGGGCCTATGGCTACACCTTC. Residues: CASSLVGAYGYTF.

The chain couples TRBV7-2 to TRBJ2-4; 14 bases agree with TRBD2. The CDR3 covers 18 residues. The germline V gene has CDR1 SGHTA and CDR2 FQGNSA. V lost 5 bases and J lost 1; bases outside the gene matches: 7. CDR3 nucleotides: TGTGCCAGCAGCGGTGGACTAGCGGGGGGCCCGGCCAAAAACATTCAGTACTTC. Its protein product is CASSGGLAGGPAKNIQYF. Together with reference TRBV7-2 and TRBJ2-4, the CDR3 gives the full variable domain: GAGVSQSPSNKVTEKGKDVELRCDPISGHTALYWYRQSLGQGLEFLIYFQGNSAPDKSGLPSDRFSAERTGGSVSTLTIQRTQQEDSAVYLCASSGGLAGGPAKNIQYFGAGTRLSVL.